The 15 T cell receptor beta chains below were found in one sample sequenced in a study of T cell repertoires in cytomegalovirus infection. Using its own MiXCR run on the reads, TCRdb lists one record per CDR3 protein. The repertoire holds around 69,000 distinct CDR3 sequences, around 28% seen once, with 59% in the top ten. These TCRs' antigens remain unknown. The sample in question was CD8+ T cells from cultured PBMCs, obtained from culture after CMV antigen stimulation. The source is a human donor in good health (CMV status not recorded). Some clones in this sample may be carry-over from other donors' samples.

Ten or more counts support this clonotype. This chain connects TRBV4-1 to TRBJ1-5; D not resolved. The CDR3 is 14 residues long. Trimming took off 0 bases at V and 7 bases at J, with 10 bases between the two ends. Germline V gene data show CDR1 as MGHRA and CDR2 as YSYEKL. The CDR3, as DNA: TGCGCCAGCAGCCAAGAAACGGTCCGGCAGCCCCAGCATTTT. Protein product: CASSQETVRQPQHF.

This clonotype was detected only once. The CDR3 protein is CASSYTPIDGYTF. The CDR3 region has the DNA TGTGCCAGCAGTTACACCCCAATAGATGGCTACACCTTC. The genes are TRBV6-5 and TRBJ1-2, with D uncertain. Germline V gene sequence: CDR1 MNHEY, CDR2 SVGAGI. The germline V and J ends were trimmed by 2 bases and 6 bases, with 10 bases remaining between them. This CDR3 region has 13 residues.

Worth noting for this clonotype: This sequence may be a read error, since a much larger clone differs from it by one base. The J gene is TRBJ2-7, the V gene TRBV6-6, with TRBD1 matching over 7 bases. Trimming removed 5 bases from V and 5 bases from J; junction bases left unmatched: 12. This CDR3 comprises 15 residues. Germline CDR1 is MNHNY and CDR2 is SVGAGI (reference sequence). CDR3: CASSPRQGVTDEQYF. The CDR3 DNA reads as TGTGCCAGCAGTCCCCGACAGGGTGTTACCGACGAGCAGTACTTC.

The V call is TRBV28, the J call TRBJ1-3, with D perhaps matching TRBD1 (5 bases). The V and J ends lost 5 bases and 4 bases respectively, with 15 bases between them. Germline CDR1 MDHEN, CDR2 SYDVKM. The CDR3 consists of 15 residues. CDR3 sequence reads: CASSPGEGLGNTIYF. The DNA of the CDR3 is TGTGCCAGCAGTCCCGGGGAGGGGCTCGGAAACACCATATATTTT.

This chain connects TRBV7-9 to TRBJ1-4, with no clear D. The CDR3 is 15 residues long. Germline-derived CDR1 and CDR2 are SEHNR and FQNEAQ (reference sequence). Trimming removed 6 bases at V and 0 bases at J, with 11 bases between. Here the CDR3 reads CASSSPGATNEKLFF. The CDR3 nucleotides are TGTGCCAGCAGTTCCCCAGGTGCAACTAATGAAAAACTGTTTTTT.

This sequence joins TRBV29-1 and TRBJ2-7, with D maybe TRBD1 (5 bases). V lost 0 bases and J 0 bases, leaving 9 bases between the germline ends. From germline, CDR1 is SQVTM and CDR2 ANQGSEA. The CDR3 is 14 amino acids. CDR3 loop: CSVEDQGSSYEQYF. CDR3 DNA sequence: TGCAGCGTTGAAGATCAGGGCAGCTCCTACGAGCAGTACTTC.

V gene TRBV15 combines with J gene TRBJ2-1; 9 bases fit TRBD1. The CDR3 has 16 amino acids. J gave up 4 bases and V 0 bases, and 4 bases lay outside the gene matches. Germline V gene lookup returns CDR1 LNHNV and CDR2 YYDKDF (reference sequence). The CDR3 loop reads CATSRDRQGVYNEQFF. In nucleotides, the CDR3 is TGTGCCACCAGCAGAGACCGACAGGGGGTATACAATGAGCAGTTCTTC.

The gene calls are TRBV19 and TRBJ1-5; TRBD1 might be the D (6 bases). CDR3 length equals 17 residues. V lost 7 bases, J lost 0 bases, and 19 bases lay in between. The germline CDR1 and CDR2 sequences are LNHDA and SQIVND (reference sequence). The CDR3 sequence is CASNAFGGVNSNQPQHF. Here the CDR3 DNA reads TGTGCCAGTAATGCTTTCGGGGGCGTGAATAGCAATCAGCCCCAGCATTTT.

The chain is built from TRBV19 and TRBJ1-1; the D is unclear. The CDR3 sequence is 10 residues long. CDR1 is LNHDA, CDR2 SQIVND, per germline (reference sequence). V dropped 7 bases and J dropped 10 bases, with 10 bases sitting between them. The CDR3 is CASTLGVAFF. Written as DNA, the CDR3 is TGTGCCAGTACCCTGGGTGTAGCTTTCTTT.

This clonotype was counted between two and nine times. V gene TRBV11-3 combines with J gene TRBJ2-7; D ambiguous. From germline, CDR1 is SGHNT and CDR2 YENEEA. There are 14 residues in the CDR3. Trimming removed 1 base from V and 1 base from J, with 8 bases in between. DNA of the CDR3: TGTGCCAGCAGCTTAGGACCCAGTTCCTACGAGCAGTACTTC. It translates to CASSLGPSSYEQYF.

This clonotype was detected a few times. V and J are TRBV6-2 or TRBV6-3 and TRBJ1-5; a weak D match, TRBD1 (5 bases). Germline V CDR1 and CDR2: MNHEY, SVGEGT. V was pared by 5 bases and J by 0 bases, with 20 bases between. The CDR3 runs 18 residues. The CDR3: CASSQIDYRDVSNQPQHF. For the CDR3, the DNA is TGTGCCAGCAGTCAGATAGACTACCGGGACGTTAGCAATCAGCCCCAGCATTTT.

The DNA for the CDR3 is TGTGCCAGTAGTATAGAGTCGACAGGAGGGGAGCAGTACTTC. It translates to CASSIESTGGEQYF. The chain couples TRBV19 to TRBJ2-7; D may match TRBD1 or TRBD2 (6 bases each). This CDR3 region has 14 residues. Trimming removed 0 bases at V and 7 bases at J, with 13 bases between. The germline V gene has CDR1 LNHDA and CDR2 SQIVND (reference sequence).

The rearrangement uses TRBV4-1 and TRBJ2-1, with a weak D call TRBD2 (5 bases). CDR3 size: 13 residues. CDR1 is MGHRA, CDR2 YSYEKL, per germline. V lost 1 base, J lost 6 bases, and 7 bases lay in between. In nucleotides, the CDR3 is TGCGCCAGCAGCCAAGGACGGGGCAATGAGCAGTTCTTC. Translation gives CASSQGRGNEQFF.

This clonotype qualifies as medium-sized. The V and J genes are TRBV7-9 and TRBJ2-7; D assignment may be TRBD1 or TRBD2 (6 bases each). Germline V CDR1 and CDR2: SEHNR, FQNEAQ (reference sequence). This CDR3 comprises 11 residues. DNA of the CDR3: TGTGCAGTAGGGGGGAGCTACGAGCAGTACTTC. This codes for CAVGGSYEQYF.

This clonotype was counted at least ten times. V usage is TRBV5-1 and J usage is TRBJ2-1, with 7 bases matching TRBD2. Losses at the gene ends were 0 bases for V and 7 bases for J; bases not matched to a gene: 1. Germline CDR1 is SGHRS and CDR2 is YFSETQ. The CDR3 consists of 13 residues. The CDR3: CASSLVGGNEQFF. The CDR3 coding sequence is TGCGCCAGCAGCTTGGTCGGGGGGAATGAGCAGTTCTTC.